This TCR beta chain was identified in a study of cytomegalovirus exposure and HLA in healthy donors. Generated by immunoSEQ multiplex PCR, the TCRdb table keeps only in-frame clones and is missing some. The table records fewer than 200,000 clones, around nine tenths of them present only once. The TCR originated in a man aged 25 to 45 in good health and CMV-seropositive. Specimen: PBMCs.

In DNA, the CDR3 is TGTGCCAGTAGTATTATGGGGGGGGCCTACGAGCAGTACTTC. Its protein is CASSIMGGAYEQYF. V usage is TRBV19 and J usage is TRBJ2-7; the match to TRBD2 covers 7 bases. Looked up from germline, CDR1 is LNHDA and CDR2 is SQIVND (reference sequence). The CDR3 consists of 14 residues. The V and J ends lost 3 bases and 2 bases, in that order; junction bases with no gene match: 4. The entire variable domain, with the rest obtained from reference TRBV19 and TRBJ2-7, is as follows: DGGITQSPKYLFRKEGQNVTLSCEQNLNHDAMYWYRQDPGQGLRLIYYSQIVNDFQKGDIAEGYSVSREKKESFPLTVTSAQKNPTAFYLCASSIMGGAYEQYFGPGTRLTVT.